This T cell receptor (beta chain) is drawn from a study of shared clonotypes between healthy human individuals. Per sorted-subset replicate PCR, input was 150 to 250 ng DNA, representing some 30,000 T cell genomes. Per the original data handling: ImmunoSEQ output lacked quality scores and full-length reads, limiting matched filtering. Using immunoSEQ multiplex PCR, the repertoire was profiled, and TCRdb retains in-frame clones only, with some absent. V and J calls and clone size are as listed in that table; D and trimming were resolved from the DNA. Among under 650,000 clones listed, 95% to 97% were seen once. A word on this clone: Antigen: not known.

The CDR3 consists of 15 residues. Germline-derived CDR1 and CDR2 are MDHEN and SYDVKM. Trimming cost V 7 bases and J 7 bases; bases outside gene matches: 11. Study results and limitations: Relative to clonotypes present in all four donors, those not shared had lower generation probabilities.

The receptor comes from a woman aged 25 to 45 in good health. Sequencing was performed on naive CD4+ T cells sorted from blood. Described subset: CD45RA+ positively selected. V usage is TRBV28 and J usage is TRBJ1-1; 11 bases map to TRBD1. The CDR3 loop reads CASTLAGTGGLEAFF. The CDR3 bases are TGTGCCAGCACCCTAGCCGGGACAGGGGGTCTTGAAGCTTTCTTT.